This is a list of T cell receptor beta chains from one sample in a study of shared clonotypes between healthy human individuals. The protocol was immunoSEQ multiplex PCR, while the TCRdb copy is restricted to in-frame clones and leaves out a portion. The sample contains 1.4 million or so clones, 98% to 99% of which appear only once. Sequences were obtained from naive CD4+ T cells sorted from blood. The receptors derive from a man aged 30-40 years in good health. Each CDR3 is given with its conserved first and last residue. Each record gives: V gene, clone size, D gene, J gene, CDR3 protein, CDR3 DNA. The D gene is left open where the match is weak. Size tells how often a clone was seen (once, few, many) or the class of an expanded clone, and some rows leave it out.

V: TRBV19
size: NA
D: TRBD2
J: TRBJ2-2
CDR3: CASSIGSGRLTGELFF
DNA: TGTGCCAGTAGTATCGGTAGCGGGAGATTGACCGGGGAGCTGTTTTTT

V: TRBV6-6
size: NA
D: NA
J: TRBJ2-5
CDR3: CASSYGETQYF
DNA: TGTGCCAGCAGTTACGGTGAGACCCAGTACTTC

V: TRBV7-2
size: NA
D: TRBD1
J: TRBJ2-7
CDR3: CASSPDRGAQYF
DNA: TGTGCCAGCAGCCCAGACAGGGGTGCGCAGTACTTC

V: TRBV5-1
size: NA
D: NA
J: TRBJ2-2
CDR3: CASSADSGLNTGELFF
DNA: TGCGCCAGCAGCGCGGACAGCGGGCTGAACACCGGGGAGCTGTTTTTT

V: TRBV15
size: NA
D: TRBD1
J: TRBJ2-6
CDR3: CATSGETGSGANVLTF
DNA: TGTGCCACCAGCGGAGAGACAGGGTCTGGGGCCAACGTCCTGACTTTC

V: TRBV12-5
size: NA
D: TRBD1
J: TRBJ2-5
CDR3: CASGTDRGVETQYF
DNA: TGTGCTAGTGGCACGGACAGGGGGGTAGAGACCCAGTACTTC

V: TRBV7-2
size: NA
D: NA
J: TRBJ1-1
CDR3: CASSLGWQNTEAFF
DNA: TGTGCCAGCAGCTTAGGTTGGCAAAACACTGAAGCTTTCTTT

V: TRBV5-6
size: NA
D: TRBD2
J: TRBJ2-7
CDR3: CASSLSGRYGEQYF
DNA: TGTGCCAGCAGCTTGAGCGGGAGGTACGGCGAGCAGTACTTC

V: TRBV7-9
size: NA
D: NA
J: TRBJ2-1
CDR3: CASSLALHSYNEQFF
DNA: TGTGCCAGCAGCTTAGCCCTCCACTCCTACAATGAGCAGTTCTTC

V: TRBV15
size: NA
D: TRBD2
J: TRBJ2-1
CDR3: CATSRDLTSGSSYNEQFF
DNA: TGTGCCACCAGCAGAGATCTCACTAGCGGGAGTTCCTACAATGAGCAGTTCTTC

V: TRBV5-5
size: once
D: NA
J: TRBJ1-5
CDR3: CASSLAGSANQPQHF
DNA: TGTGCCAGCAGCTTGGCCGGGTCGGCCAATCAGCCCCAGCATTTT

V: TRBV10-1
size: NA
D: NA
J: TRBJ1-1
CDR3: CAITIGRPPEAFF
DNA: TGCGCCATCACGATTGGTCGGCCGCCTGAAGCTTTCTTT

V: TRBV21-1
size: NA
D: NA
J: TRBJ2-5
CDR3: CASRLPTNQETQYF
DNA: TGTGCCAGCAGACTTCCTACAAACCAAGAGACCCAGTACTTC

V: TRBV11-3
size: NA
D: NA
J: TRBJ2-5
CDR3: CASSLGAGVQETQYF
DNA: TGTGCCAGCAGCTTAGGGGCAGGGGTCCAAGAGACCCAGTACTTC

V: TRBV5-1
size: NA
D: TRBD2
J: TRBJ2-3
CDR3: CASSAKGGRAIDTQYF
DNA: TGCGCCAGCAGCGCAAAAGGCGGGAGGGCCATAGATACGCAGTATTTT